The 17 T cell receptor beta chains given below trace back to one sample, sequenced in a study of blood T cell repertoires in COVID-19. TCRdb keeps only in-frame clones here, not all; method: immunoSEQ multiplex PCR. There are approximately 330,000 clones in the sample; approximately 83% occur only once, and around 4.2% lies in the top ten. The specimen sequenced was PBMCs or T cells enriched from blood (not recorded which). These receptors all stem from a middle-aged woman with acute COVID-19.

V is TRBV28 and J is TRBJ1-6, with D maybe TRBD1 (6 bases). V lost 7 bases, J lost 10 bases, and 20 bases lay in between. Germline loops: CDR1 MDHEN, CDR2 SYDVKM. The CDR3 runs 15 residues. For the CDR3, the DNA is TGTGCCAGCACCGAACCCCAGGGGAATGGGTCACCCCTCCACTTT. Its protein is CASTEPQGNGSPLHF.

The V call is TRBV19, the J call TRBJ2-5; 7 nucleotides align to TRBD1. The junction had 2 bases not matched to a gene; V was cut back by 0 bases and J by 4 bases. Germline V lookup: CDR1 LNHDA, CDR2 SQIVND (reference sequence). The CDR3 is made up of 14 amino acids. The CDR3 DNA reads TGTGCCAGTAGTATAGAGGGGGACAGAGAGACCCAGTACTTC. This sequence encodes CASSIEGDRETQYF.

This sequence joins TRBV4-3 and TRBJ1-5; 9 bases match TRBD1. J gave up 7 bases and V 0 bases, and 7 bases lay outside the gene matches. The CDR3 extends over 16 amino acids. From germline, CDR1 is LGHNA and CDR2 YSLEER. CDR3 loop: CASSQDWGQGRQPQHF. Here the CDR3 DNA reads TGCGCCAGCAGCCAAGATTGGGGACAGGGCAGACAGCCCCAGCATTTT.

The chain links TRBV6-2 or TRBV6-3 to TRBJ1-1, with D perhaps TRBD1 (5 bases). The CDR3 totals 12 residues. Germline CDR1 is MNHEY and CDR2 is SVGEGT. V shed 4 bases and J shed 6 bases, with 9 bases lying between them. The CDR3 is CASSWGLAEAFF. DNA for the CDR3: TGTGCCAGCAGTTGGGGACTCGCTGAAGCTTTCTTT.

This clone has just a few counts. The CDR3 loop is CASSASFGGEAFF. In DNA, the CDR3 is TGTGCCAGCAGCGCCAGCTTCGGAGGTGAAGCTTTCTTT. This chain links TRBV9 with TRBJ1-1; D remains unclear. V was pared by 3 bases and J by 7 bases, with 13 bases between. The length of the CDR3 is 13 residues. Germline V gene data show CDR1 as SGDLS and CDR2 as YYNGEE.

This chain uses TRBV10-3 with TRBJ1-4; 10 bases are shared with TRBD1. Germline CDR1 is ENHRY and CDR2 is SYGVKD. This CDR3 spans 13 amino acids. J gave up 8 bases and V 7 bases, and 4 bases lay outside the gene matches. The CDR3 loop reads CAIKGTGEEKLFF. The CDR3 nucleotides read TGTGCCATCAAAGGGACAGGGGAAGAAAAACTGTTTTTT.

The CDR3 here is CASARDRGINEQFF. The CDR3 DNA is TGCGCCAGCGCAAGGGACAGGGGAATCAATGAGCAGTTCTTC. The chain employs TRBV5-1 and TRBJ2-1, with 10 nucleotides matching TRBD1. V lost 7 bases, J lost 6 bases, and 7 bases stayed unmatched. This CDR3 is built from 14 residues. Germline V lookup: CDR1 SGHRS, CDR2 YFSETQ.

This chain links TRBV4-3 with TRBJ2-6; D ambiguous. Germline-derived CDR1 and CDR2 are LGHNA and YSLEER. Trimming took off 0 bases at V and 2 bases at J, with 8 bases between the two ends. The CDR3 is 16 amino acids. CDR3 sequence (DNA): TGCGCCAGCAGCCAAGATTCCGAGGCTGGGGCCAACGTCCTGACTTTC. Its protein product is CASSQDSEAGANVLTF.

The genes are TRBV10-3 and TRBJ1-4; no reliable D call. The germline CDR1 and CDR2 sequences are ENHRY and SYGVKD. V lost 2 bases, J lost 8 bases, and 9 bases lay in between. This CDR3 spans 13 amino acids. The CDR3 nucleotides are TGTGCCATCAGTGAGAGCCCCGGGGAAAAACTGTTTTTT. It codes for CAISESPGEKLFF.

The chain couples TRBV6-5 to TRBJ2-6; D is perhaps TRBD1 (6 bases). The CDR3 runs 15 residues. In germline, CDR1 is MNHEY, CDR2 SVGAGI. The V end was cut by 4 bases, the J end by 0 bases, with 7 bases between. DNA of the CDR3: TGTGCCAGCAGTTTACAGGGCTCTGGGGCCAACGTCCTGACTTTC. As protein: CASSLQGSGANVLTF.

The CDR3 DNA is TGTGCCAGCAGTTTACCCGTCGGACACCGAGAAGCTTTCTTT. Residues: CASSLPVGHREAFF. The chain joins TRBV28 to TRBJ1-1, with D possibly matching TRBD1 (5 bases). Per germline, CDR1 MDHEN and CDR2 SYDVKM. The CDR3 extends over 14 amino acids. V shed 2 bases and J shed 8 bases, with 15 bases lying between them.

CDR3 nucleotides: TGTGCCAGCAGCTTAGCGGGAACTAGGGAGCCCCAGCATTTT. Residues: CASSLAGTREPQHF. The genes are TRBV7-9 and TRBJ1-5, with D unclear. The germline V gene encodes CDR1 SEHNR and CDR2 FQNEAQ (reference sequence). V lost 0 bases and J lost 8, with 11 bases in between. CDR3 size: 14 residues.

The chain employs TRBV3-1 (or the pseudogene TRBV3-2) and TRBJ1-3; 9 nucleotides match TRBD1. This CDR3 contains 18 residues. Germline CDR1 is LGHDT and CDR2 is YNNKEL (reference sequence). The ends lost 1 base at V and 4 bases at J; junction bases unmatched: 11. CDR3 amino acids: CASSQAINRGRIGNTIYF. In nucleotides, the CDR3 is TGTGCCAGCAGCCAAGCGATAAACAGGGGGCGAATAGGAAACACCATATATTTT.

CDR3 sequence (DNA): TGTGCCAGCAGTGAAAACACCGTCCAGGGTCAGCCCCAGCATTTT. It translates to CASSENTVQGQPQHF. The chain couples TRBV2 to TRBJ1-5; tentatively, D is TRBD1 (5 bases). The germline gives CDR1 SNHLY, CDR2 FYNNEI. V was cut by 2 bases and J by 6 bases, with 14 bases left in between. The CDR3 is 15 amino acids.

This sequence joins TRBV6-2 or TRBV6-3 and TRBJ2-5, with D maybe TRBD2 (6 bases). Deletions cut 4 bases from V and 1 base from J, with 13 bases between. The CDR3 runs to 15 residues. Germline V gene sequence: CDR1 MNHEY, CDR2 SVGEGT. CDR3 sequence: CASSWRGAFQETQYF. In nucleotides, the CDR3 is TGTGCCAGCAGTTGGCGGGGTGCCTTCCAAGAGACCCAGTACTTC.

The rearrangement joins TRBV19 to TRBJ2-5; possibly TRBD2 for D (5 bases). The germline gives CDR1 LNHDA, CDR2 SQIVND (reference sequence). CDR3 length: 14 amino acids. The V and J ends lost 7 bases and 0 bases respectively, with 12 bases between them. Here the CDR3 DNA reads TGTGCCAGTAACGCGAGGGCCTACCAAGAGACCCAGTACTTC. It is translated as CASNARAYQETQYF.

The chain couples TRBV2 to TRBJ1-2, with TRBD1 as a possible D gene (5 bases). V gave up 3 bases and J gave up 4 bases, with 12 bases separating them. The germline CDR1 and CDR2 sequences are SNHLY and FYNNEI. CDR3 length: 14 residues. CDR3 amino acids: CASSEQGSGYGYTF. The CDR3, as DNA: TGTGCCAGCAGTGAGCAGGGCTCGGGCTATGGCTACACCTTC.